A selection of T cell receptor beta chains follows, all from one sample in a study of T cell repertoires in cytomegalovirus infection. Each CDR3 protein is one row after TCRdb ran MiXCR on the reads. The repertoire holds under 30,000 distinct CDR3 sequences, with around 21% as singletons. These receptors' antigens are unknown. The sequenced sample was CD8+ T cells from cultured PBMCs, obtained from culture after CMV antigen stimulation. The receptors here all came from a human donor in good health (CMV status not recorded). Some clones in this sample may be carry-over from other donors' samples. CDR3s include the opening cysteine and the closing phenylalanine or tryptophan. A row's size may be missing; if present it is once, few, many or a size class.

size: many
V: TRBV7-9
CDR3: CASSFGTGYQPQHF

size: many
V: TRBV24-1
CDR3: CATSVKGGTYNEQFF

size: many
V: TRBV7-2
CDR3: CASSLFGSGGAYEQYF

size: few
V: TRBV19
CDR3: CASSMGGGGPSYEQYF

size: many
V: TRBV6-1
CDR3: CASTSGTGDSPLHF

size: few
V: TRBV6-6
CDR3: CASNLDRGAYGYTF

size: .
V: TRBV5-6
CDR3: CASSTGGAGTDTQYF

size: many
V: TRBV7-8
CDR3: CASSFGFGTANSPLHF

size: few
V: TRBV29-1
CDR3: CSVEDGEGAYEQYF

size: .
V: TRBV11-2
CDR3: CASSLGTGPEQYF

size: .
V: TRBV6-5
CDR3: CASREGTGVQPQHF

size: many
V: TRBV7-2
CDR3: CASSLGGPQNTGELFF

size: many
V: TRBV7-6
CDR3: CASSSLSGHSDTQYF

size: many
V: TRBV3-1
CDR3: CASSQGFRANSPLHF

size: many
V: TRBV5-6
CDR3: CASSHGQSGQPQHF

size: few
V: TRBV11-2
CDR3: CASSLRGLAEYNEQFF

size: many
V: TRBV28
CDR3: CASSRPSSSSYNEQFF

size: many
V: TRBV7-8
CDR3: CASSLASYRGREPLHF

size: few
V: TRBV29-1
CDR3: CSVEDGVAPDTQYF

size: many
V: TRBV7-6
CDR3: CASSLAQGYEQYF

size: few
V: TRBV2
CDR3: CASTPLGGGLSDTQYF

size: few
V: TRBV4-3
CDR3: CASSQLLAIDTGELFF

size: many
V: TRBV27
CDR3: CASSLGRVMDTQYF

size: .
V: TRBV6-1
CDR3: CASSVGVENYGYTF

size: many
V: TRBV7-3
CDR3: CASSQPAGTQYF

size: few
V: TRBV27
CDR3: CASSLWSLGAVTEAFF

size: many
V: TRBV28
CDR3: CASSLPDNEQFF

size: few
V: TRBV7-2
CDR3: CAGSLVGRSTDTQYF

size: many
V: TRBV5-5
CDR3: CASSLDSNLKTLHF

size: .
V: TRBV15
CDR3: CATLTETGEGSSYNEQFF

size: .
V: TRBV5-1
CDR3: CASSISGGNNEQFF

size: .
V: TRBV12-3/TRBV12-4
CDR3: CASTFGESGAFQPQHF

size: .
V: TRBV12-3/TRBV12-4
CDR3: CASSLEGTDSSGDTGELFF

size: .
V: TRBV4-1
CDR3: CASSQTGNTEAFF

size: .
V: TRBV20-1
CDR3: CSASVGAPAYGYTF

size: .
V: TRBV3-1
CDR3: CASSPSGLAGAGEQYF

size: .
V: TRBV5-1
CDR3: CASSANRGEQYF

size: once
V: TRBV6-2/TRBV6-3
CDR3: CASSPRLEGGSYNEQFF

size: .
V: TRBV6-1
CDR3: CASTRTGSGNTIYF

size: many
V: TRBV4-2
CDR3: CASSQLIAGVSTDTQYF

size: few
V: TRBV6-4
CDR3: CASSDGPETNEQFF

size: many
V: TRBV5-5
CDR3: CASSLLTVATNEKLFF

size: many
V: TRBV29-1
CDR3: CSVEGLQRGGYNEQFF

size: .
V: TRBV5-6
CDR3: CASSFGGFGEKLFF

size: many
V: TRBV7-8
CDR3: CASSLVSRRAGNTIYF

size: .
V: TRBV7-7
CDR3: CASSFLGGRPGAETQYF

size: .
V: TRBV6-5
CDR3: CASSYSAGDYEQYF

size: few
V: TRBV6-1
CDR3: CATWGPQYF

size: few
V: TRBV7-2
CDR3: CASSPGQWMVAFF

size: .
V: TRBV20-1
CDR3: CSAGGQSKETQYF

size: .
V: TRBV15
CDR3: CATSRDTPGYGSPLHF

size: .
V: TRBV6-1
CDR3: CASSSPGQGNGYTF

size: .
V: TRBV11-1
CDR3: CASSLARRGESYEQYF

size: .
V: TRBV12-5
CDR3: CASGSGVPYEQYF

size: .
V: TRBV27
CDR3: CASSLRGAATEAFF

size: .
V: TRBV2
CDR3: CASERYGQGAFF

size: many
V: TRBV29-1
CDR3: CSVEASTRTSYNEQFF